These 21 T cell receptor beta chains originate from one sample sequenced in a study of a mutant IDH1 vaccine in newly diagnosed glioma. Only in-frame clones appear in the TCRdb table, and some are missing; sequencing was by immunoSEQ multiplex PCR. The profile shows about 58,000 clones, around 84% of them singletons. As to time point: week 5, during vaccination. Topical imiquimod was applied with each vaccine dose, which held 300 ug of mutant IDH1 20-mer peptide. Their antigen targets remain unknown. Sequenced here: PBMCs, sampled from a glioma patient whose treatment included an IDH1 peptide vaccine. The receptors here all came from a woman aged 45-59 years with glioma.

The chain combines TRBV9 with TRBJ1-6; TRBD1 agrees at 7 bases. Germline values: CDR1 SGDLS, CDR2 YYNGEE. Unmatched junction bases numbered 7, after V lost 4 bases and J lost 6 bases. The CDR3 spans 15 residues. The CDR3 sequence is CASSWTGLANSPLHF. The CDR3 DNA follows: TGTGCCAGCAGCTGGACAGGTCTCGCTAATTCACCCCTCCACTTT.

The chain carries TRBV6-1 and TRBJ1-6, with D possibly being TRBD1 (5 bases). V lost 4 bases and J 14 bases, leaving 21 bases between the germline ends. The CDR3 totals 15 residues. CDR1 is MNHNS and CDR2 is SASEGT in the germline V gene. The chain's CDR3 is CASSAGTLPGGALHF. The CDR3, as DNA: TGTGCCAGCAGTGCCGGGACCTTGCCGGGGGGGGCCCTCCACTTT.

This clone was observed once. The chain links TRBV6-5 to TRBJ1-1; 10 bases agree with TRBD1. The CDR3 consists of 15 residues. CDR1 and CDR2 from the germline V gene are MNHEY and SVGAGI. Trimming at V came to 2 bases and at J to 4 bases, leaving 4 bases not matched to a gene. The CDR3 is CASSYGTGEGTEAFF. The CDR3 coding sequence is TGTGCCAGCAGTTACGGGACAGGGGAGGGCACTGAAGCTTTCTTT.

This rearrangement joins TRBV5-1 to TRBJ1-2; D possibly corresponds to TRBD1 (5 bases). CDR3 length equals 17 residues. CDR1 is SGHRS, CDR2 YFSETQ, per germline. With 0 bases removed from V and 8 bases from J, the gap between germline ends came to 23 bases. CDR3 amino acids: CASSLVGPELTARGYTF. CDR3 DNA sequence: TGCGCCAGCAGCTTGGTGGGGCCAGAGTTAACTGCGAGGGGCTACACCTTC.

This clone was seen just once. V and J are TRBV18 and TRBJ1-1, with a tentative D call TRBD1 (6 bases). V lost 3 bases, J lost 7 bases, and 15 bases lay in between. The CDR3 has 14 amino acids. The germline CDR1 and CDR2 sequences are KGHSH and LQKENI. CDR3 sequence (DNA): TGTGCCAGCTCACCTGCAGGGGTAGCGGTTGAAGCTTTCTTT. This sequence encodes CASSPAGVAVEAFF.

The chain couples TRBV7-8 to TRBJ1-2; D is unresolved. V shed 5 bases and J shed 2 bases, with 12 bases lying between them. Germline V gene lookup returns CDR1 SGHVS and CDR2 FQNEAQ. The CDR3 is made up of 14 amino acids. CDR3: CASSATLANYGYTF. CDR3 sequence (DNA): TGTGCCAGCAGCGCGACCCTAGCCAACTATGGCTACACCTTC.

In this sample, this clone turned up once. V and J are TRBV4-1 and TRBJ1-4, with D maybe TRBD1 (6 bases). V shed 2 bases and J shed 2 bases, with 9 bases lying between them. Germline V CDR1 and CDR2: MGHRA, YSYEKL. CDR3 size: 15 residues. In nucleotides, the CDR3 is TGCGCCAGCAGCCAATGGGGGGGCACTAATGAAAAACTGTTTTTT. This translates into CASSQWGGTNEKLFF.

This chain uses TRBV6-5 with TRBJ1-3; D not certain. The germline gives CDR1 MNHEY, CDR2 SVGAGI. Trimming cost V 0 bases and J 4 bases, with 10 bases left between them. The CDR3 contains 15 residues. In DNA form, the CDR3 reads TGTGCCAGCAGTTACTCCGAGCGATACGGAAACACCATATATTTT. This sequence encodes CASSYSERYGNTIYF.

The chain employs TRBV7-9 and TRBJ2-5, with D unresolved. The CDR3 has 9 amino acids. V gave up 8 bases and J gave up 5 bases, with 3 bases separating them. Germline V gene lookup returns CDR1 SEHNR and CDR2 FQNEAQ (reference sequence). CDR3 sequence reads: CASGETQYF. CDR3 coding DNA: TGTGCCAGCGGGGAGACCCAGTACTTC.

This clone was detected once. The chain has TRBV27 and TRBJ1-2; the D gene is possibly TRBD1 (5 bases). The V and J ends lost 5 bases and 8 bases respectively, with 21 bases between them. Germline CDR1 is MNHEY and CDR2 is SMNVEV (reference sequence). The CDR3 contains 15 residues. The CDR3, as DNA: TGTGCCAGCAGTCCGCAGCGGGGGGGAACACTAGGCTACACCTTC. Protein: CASSPQRGGTLGYTF.

The CDR3 protein is CASRGTDVSNQPQHF. CDR3 coding DNA: TGTGCCAGCAGAGGGACTGACGTTAGCAATCAGCCCCAGCATTTT. The V and J genes are TRBV2 and TRBJ1-5, with TRBD1 as a possible D gene (5 bases). The CDR3 has 15 residues. V lost 6 bases and J 0 bases, leaving 12 bases between the germline ends. Germline V lookup: CDR1 SNHLY, CDR2 FYNNEI.

The V gene is TRBV2, the J gene TRBJ1-2, with 7 positions matching TRBD1. Germline CDR1 is SNHLY and CDR2 is FYNNEI. The CDR3 is made up of 15 amino acids. The ends lost 7 bases at V and 4 bases at J; junction bases unmatched: 12. In nucleotides, the CDR3 is TGTGCCAGCACCCCCTCTGCTGGGACAGCCTATGGCTACACCTTC. Its protein is CASTPSAGTAYGYTF.

In its sample, this clone was seen a few times. V usage is TRBV19 and J usage is TRBJ1-3, with no clear D. Germline CDR1 LNHDA, CDR2 SQIVND (reference sequence). This CDR3 contains 14 residues. V lost 3 bases and J 5 bases, leaving 11 bases between the germline ends. For the CDR3, the DNA is TGTGCCAGTAGTATCGACGGCCCACGAAACACCATATATTTT. Translated: CASSIDGPRNTIYF.

This clone showed up just a few times. This CDR3 is also generated by other DNA sequences in the sample. The V and J genes are TRBV7-9 and TRBJ1-5; TRBD1 matches 7 bases. This CDR3 is built from 15 residues. V lost 2 bases to trimming and J lost 4 bases; unmatched junction nucleotides: 5. Per germline, CDR1 SEHNR and CDR2 FQNEAQ (reference sequence). The DNA for the CDR3 is TGTGCCAGCAGCTTAAGCGGGACAGAGAATCAGCCCCAGCATTTT. It yields the protein CASSLSGTENQPQHF.

CDR3 coding DNA: TGTGCCACCAGCGTCCGACTAGCGGGGGCCAAACCATACAATGAGCAGTTCTTC. This translates into CATSVRLAGAKPYNEQFF. The chain couples TRBV15 to TRBJ2-1; the match to TRBD2 covers 12 bases. The CDR3 has 18 residues. V lost 5 bases to trimming and J lost 4 bases; unmatched junction nucleotides: 12. The germline gives CDR1 LNHNV, CDR2 YYDKDF (reference sequence).

The chain recombines TRBV4-1 with TRBJ1-2; the match to TRBD1 covers 7 bases. The trim removed 3 bases at V and 8 bases at J, leaving 9 bases unmatched. This CDR3 spans 14 amino acids. Germline V gene sequence: CDR1 MGHRA, CDR2 YSYEKL. CDR3 sequence reads: CASSQTGSQGGYTF. CDR3 in DNA: TGCGCCAGCAGCCAGACAGGGAGTCAGGGCGGCTACACCTTC.

This clone was recorded only once. This chain uses TRBV9 with TRBJ1-2; D possibly corresponds to TRBD1 (5 bases). The CDR3 runs 14 residues. Deletions cut 0 bases from V and 2 bases from J, with 8 bases between. CDR1 and CDR2 from the germline V gene are SGDLS and YYNGEE. The CDR3 loop is CASSVGGGNYGYTF. CDR3 nucleotides: TGTGCCAGCAGCGTAGGGGGCGGGAACTATGGCTACACCTTC.

V and J are TRBV28 and TRBJ1-2; D not resolved. This CDR3 is 14 amino acids long. V shed 4 bases and J shed 4 bases, with 13 bases lying between them. Per the germline V gene, CDR1 is MDHEN and CDR2 is SYDVKM. Here the CDR3 reads CASSSPVLGYGYTF. The CDR3 DNA sequence: TGTGCCAGCAGTTCCCCCGTACTTGGCTATGGCTACACCTTC.

The chain has TRBV2 and TRBJ1-5, with D hard to call. This CDR3 is built from 13 residues. V shed 7 bases and J shed 4 bases, with 11 bases lying between them. Germline CDR1 and CDR2: SNHLY and FYNNEI. The CDR3 reads CASTRSVNQPQHF. CDR3 coding DNA: TGTGCCAGCACAAGGAGCGTAAATCAGCCCCAGCATTTT.

The chain has TRBV25-1 and TRBJ1-2, with D tentatively TRBD1 (6 bases). The germline CDR1 and CDR2 sequences are MGHDK and SYGVNS. Trimming stripped 1 base from V and 7 bases from J, with 16 bases between. The CDR3 is 15 amino acids. The CDR3 nucleotides read TGTGCCAGCAGTGAATTCAACCCGGGGGCGGCTGGCTACACCTTC. Translated, it gives CASSEFNPGAAGYTF.

V usage is TRBV18 and J usage is TRBJ1-1; D perhaps matches TRBD1 (5 bases). This CDR3 has 13 amino acids. V lost 6 bases and J 5 bases, leaving 13 bases between the germline ends. In germline, CDR1 is KGHSH, CDR2 LQKENI. CDR3 in amino acids: CASSRGGDTEAFF. Written as DNA, the CDR3 is TGTGCCAGCTCTCGCGGGGGGGATACTGAAGCTTTCTTT.